Sequencing of this TCR beta chain was carried out in a study of cytotoxic CD8 clonotypes in ibrutinib-treated CLL. Measured with immunoSEQ multiplex PCR; TCRdb has only the in-frame clones, and not every one. The sample consists of 65,000 to 80,000 clones, around 78% of them appearing once. CDR1 and CDR2 from the germline V gene are SGHRS and YFSETQ. Unmatched junction bases numbered 11, after V lost 4 bases and J lost 3 bases. This CDR3 has 18 amino acids. Study-level findings and limits: At the start, clonality exceeded age-matched healthy donors and followed circulating CD8+ T-cell counts. Samples were collected at differing times from sustained-remission and progressing patients. Few clonotypes were public, and these shrank or held steady under treatment.

A few counts support this clone. Antigen unknown. The sequence derives from a human donor with chronic lymphocytic leukemia. Sequenced material: PBMCs, taken after 24 months of ibrutinib treatment. The chain has TRBV5-1 and TRBJ2-7, with 15 bases identical to TRBD2. The CDR3 sequence: CASSPKGLAGGGYYEQYF. The DNA of the CDR3 is TGCGCCAGCAGCCCAAAGGGACTAGCGGGAGGAGGTTACTACGAGCAGTACTTC.